The clone carrying this TCR beta chain was detected many times. As yet, its antigen is unknown. Time point denoted: longitudinal time-point 2. Unsorted libraries were prepared from 2 million PBMCs held at -80 C. Synthesis of cDNA was performed by 5'RACE using 10-nucleotide random UMIs. Each CDR3 protein gets one entry after TCRdb re-called the 5' RACE reads with MiXCR. Counted here are roughly 60,000 distinct CDR3 sequences, roughly 10% occurring once; the ten biggest clones make up roughly an eighth. The data belong to a study of neurological immune-mediated disorders. The germline V and J ends were trimmed by 3 bases and 3 bases, with 8 bases remaining between them. The CDR3 is 13 residues long. The germline gives CDR1 KGHSH, CDR2 LQKENI. Study results and caveats: There were no CDR3 amino acid sequences shared by expanded clones across subjects, a result suggesting private repertoires in all groups. HTLV-1-associated myelopathy had the most TCR clonal expansion, whereas multiple sclerosis had the least (lower than in healthy controls).

The gene calls are TRBV18 and TRBJ1-1; D remains ambiguous. This sequence was found in a man younger than 40 in good health. The specimen was PBMCs. The CDR3 loop is CASSPLPDTEAFF. CDR3 DNA sequence: TGTGCCAGCTCACCTCTTCCTGACACTGAAGCTTTCTTT.